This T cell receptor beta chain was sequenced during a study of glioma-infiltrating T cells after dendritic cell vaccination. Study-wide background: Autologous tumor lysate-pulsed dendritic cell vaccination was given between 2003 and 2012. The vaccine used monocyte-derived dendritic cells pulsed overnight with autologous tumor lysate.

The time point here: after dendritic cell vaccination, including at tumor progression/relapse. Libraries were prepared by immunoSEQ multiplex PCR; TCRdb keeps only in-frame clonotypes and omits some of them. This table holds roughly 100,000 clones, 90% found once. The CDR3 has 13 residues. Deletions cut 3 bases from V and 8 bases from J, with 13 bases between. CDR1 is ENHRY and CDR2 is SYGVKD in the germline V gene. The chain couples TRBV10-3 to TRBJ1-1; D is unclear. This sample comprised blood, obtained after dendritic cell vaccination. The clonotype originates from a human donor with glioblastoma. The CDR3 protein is CAISDGGEGEAFF. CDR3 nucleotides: TGTGCCATCAGTGATGGTGGTGAGGGAGAAGCTTTCTTT.